This TCR beta chain was documented in a study of cytomegalovirus exposure and HLA in healthy donors (dated by TCRdb to the late 2010s). In terms of the full investigation: According to an earlier analysis of several hundred of the donors, about 180 million T cells yielded 90 million to 130 million unique TCR beta sequences and around 280 Gb of sequence data. Roughly 310 gigabases of sequencing data and 70 million to 100 million unique TCR sequences were included in an early release covering about 620 HLA-typed donors. Of the roughly 420 genotyped donors, less than 85% were placed in the genetic ancestry cluster associated with self-reported Caucasian donors. The study aimed to test whether signatures of past pathogen exposure could be identified by cataloging public T cell receptors. The T cell repertoires of 666 subjects were profiled by immunosequencing and related to cytomegalovirus serostatus. In addition to the first cohort of about 650 subjects, a separate validation cohort of approximately 130 different subjects was used. High-throughput TCR immunosequencing, statistical association of individual TCRs with disease status, and machine learning were combined to predict cytomegalovirus infection status. A later analysis re-analyzed previously published TCR beta repertoires from 650 to 800 donors and added high-resolution HLA genotyping to study TCR occurrence patterns. The later analysis used no new phenotypic data to find candidate immune exposures, relying instead on TCR beta sequences and their occurrence across donors. In an earlier analysis of about 590 of the donors, high-throughput TCR beta sequencing was used to judge whether each TCR beta V gene segment behaved as functional or pseudogenic. Alongside the repertoire data, information on donor age, sex, ethnicity and CMV serostatus was compiled. Genome-wide SNP genotypes for about 65% of the 666 donors were used in a later genetic analysis, which treated that subset as a discovery cohort. Every repertoire in the discovery cohort had been generated on one and the same sequencing platform. Both class I and class II loci were covered by HLA typing, at four-digit resolution. Typing coverage varied by locus: roughly 629-630 donors for A, B, C, DRB1 and DQB1; approximately 520 for DQA1; nearly 610 for DPA1; approximately 450 for DPB1. Because of strong linkage in the cohort, a few DR-DQ haplotypes were treated as single units for association and clustering. Among 398 genotyped donors of the cohort, an average of 235,054 unique TCR beta nucleotide sequences were sequenced per donor, 15% to 20% of them non-productive. Overall results and qualifications from the work: A few of the identified cytomegalovirus-associated TCR beta chains were confirmed in vitro to be specific for cytomegalovirus antigens. According to a later analysis, parvovirus B19, influenza, CMV and Epstein-Barr virus appeared linked to several top co-occurrence clusters. The authors suggested that the approach could potentially be extended to other disease states and immunological phenotypes. The earlier analysis of some 540 of the donors excluded roughly 17 rarely observed V segments, including chromosome 9 orphons, because counts were too low. When HLA alleles, especially DR and DQ, strongly co-occurred, attributing TCR associations to individual alleles was difficult. A further reported finding was that TCR beta sequences accurately predicted the HLA-A and HLA-B alleles for most subjects in the first cohort. Some IMGT-functional V segments, including TRBV6-2 and TRBV6-3, could not be told apart with the 87-base-pair reads, so those segments were excluded. Linkage disequilibrium might explain the correlated functional status among segregating V segments, but an unknown experimental factor could not be ruled out. V-gene and J-gene trimming of TCR beta chains was associated with a missense DCLRE1C variant in a later genetic analysis, and the association was replicated in an independent cohort. HLA typing was unavailable for some donors at each locus, so association tests used only the typed subset. In an earlier analysis of around 500 of the donors, most TCR beta V segments appeared in productive rearrangements about 90% or about 30% of the time, broadly matching IMGT annotations. In a later analysis, the rate of TCR association differed among HLA loci, with DRB1 alleles having the most associated TCRs and HLA-C alleles having the fewest. Across donors, most TCR sequences were observed very rarely, whereas some public TCRs were present in many individuals. Specific HLA alleles were associated with 15,000 to 20,000 TCR beta sequences at a false discovery rate of 0.05 in a later analysis. Roughly uniform sequencing depth across donors was assumed in presence/absence analyses, although this assumption may not hold. In the study, approximately 150 TCR beta chains were listed as associated with cytomegalovirus. A cluster of highly shared sequence variants was judged likely to represent a technical artifact of the sequencing pipeline. In this cohort, only TCR beta chains were sequenced, and detectable features were limited by the absence of alpha or paired-chain data. In a later genetic analysis, fewer N-insertions in productive TCRs were reported among donors in an Asian-associated ancestry cluster than the approximately 630-donor mean. The classifier was reported to diagnose cytomegalovirus status with high specificity and sensitivity in both the original and validation cohorts. A later analysis found that most CMV-associated TCR beta chains appeared HLA-restricted, with HLA associations seemingly driven largely by CMV exposure. The only immune exposure information available for the cohort was CMV serostatus. In a later analysis, HLA-associated TCR beta chains showed more clonal expansion and lower generation probabilities than non-associated chains that were equally common.

The V and J ends are trimmed by 3 bases and 6 bases, leaving 14 bases between them. The cysteine opens and the phenylalanine closes a CDR3 of 15 amino acids. Only the CDR3 DNA stays, 45 bases, in frame from base 1. The germline V gene provides CDR1 SGHTA and CDR2 FQGNSA. In total, fewer than 750 healthy bone marrow donors made up the cohort. All cohort members were sampled while nominally healthy, although unrecorded immune exposures were likely present. The donor was CMV seropositive and belonged to the group of over 250 seropositive cohort members. A peripheral blood sample was collected from each donor, and TCR beta sequencing was performed on peripheral blood mononuclear cells. Genomic DNA extraction from the blood cell samples was performed with the Qiagen DNeasy Blood Extraction Kit. Libraries were constructed by the immunoSEQ multiplex PCR assay. A mixture of 60 forward primers for TCR Vbeta segments and 13 reverse primers for TCR Jbeta segments was used in the multiplex PCR. Amplification of the CDR3 region of rearranged TCR beta genes was performed with a multiplex PCR assay on genomic DNA. The Illumina HiSeq System was used to sequence the amplified TCR beta libraries as 87-base-pair reads. In the original analysis: In a later analysis, tens of millions of unique TCR beta chains were counted across the 690 or so repertoires, and about 10 million of these chains were shared by at least two donors. To remove PCR and sequencing errors, raw reads were error-corrected and collapsed into unique sequences using a nearest-neighbor algorithm that merged closely related sequences. To assign V, D and J gene segments, CDR3 sequences were aligned to IMGT reference sequences. For a sequence to be retained, at least a six-nucleotide match to both a V gene segment and a J gene segment was required. Rearrangements were called productive when the CDR3 lacked stop codons and stayed in frame with V and J; all others were non-productive. CDR3 was defined by IMGT convention, running from the second conserved V-encoded cysteine to the conserved J-encoded phenylalanine. The earlier analysis of 500 to 600 of the donors excluded sequences that lacked an unambiguous match to a single V gene segment. An earlier analysis of 587 of the donors called V segments functional above 56.7% productive rearrangements and segregating when the between-donor standard deviation exceeded 5%. A statistical classification framework was built to diagnose cytomegalovirus status from the catalog of TCR beta chain sequences. In a later analysis, V and J genes were assigned by comparing TCR nucleotide sequences against IMGT/GENE-DB human TR gene sequences. A later analysis assigned CDR3 sequences and most-parsimonious VDJ recombination scenarios with the TCRdist pipeline. In a later analysis, every TCR beta chain was defined by the combination of its CDR3 amino acid sequence and its V-gene family, and reads without a unique V-gene family were dropped. In a later analysis, nearly 600 highly shared, low-generation-probability nucleotide sequences were removed to address suspected cross-contamination and a sequencing artifact. In a later analysis, a clonal expansion index was calculated for each public chain from normalized within-repertoire ranks of inferred template counts. In a later analysis, generation probabilities were computed using a VDJ recombination model fitted to out-of-frame rearrangements, and the results were checked against IGoR. Hypergeometric tests were used in a later analysis to score TCR-TCR, TCR-HLA and TCR-CMV co-occurrence, with a repertoire-size bias correction applied to the TCR pairs. False discovery rates were estimated in a later analysis by permuting HLA or CMV assignments 20 times. In a later analysis, co-occurring TCRs were grouped using DBSCAN, and TCRdist sequence similarity was added for clustering within HLA-allele-positive subsets. Repertoires with fewer than 30,000 or more than 120,000 public chains, plus five repertoires with anomalous nucleotide sharing, were excluded from co-occurrence clustering. TCRdb stores this immuneACCESS table with in-frame sequences only. Part of the clones is absent; in the studies checked, under half of the shortfall reflects unresolved V genes, and no reason is known for the rest. The DNA was the basis for D and trimming; V, J and clone size are from that table. Within this sample are 130,000 to 150,000 clones, with about 80% of them counted one time only. The ten largest clones take up around an eighth of the sample.

About this clone: No cognate antigen has been identified for it. No qualities accompany the bases; no much larger clone lies one base away.

Sequencing was carried out using PBMCs. This receptor was obtained from a man in his forties in good health and CMV-seropositive. The chain was built from TRBV7-2 and TRBJ2-2; TRBD2 could be the D gene, as 6 bases match. The DNA reads as follows: TGTGCCAGCAGCTTGAGCCAGACTAGATCCGGGGAGCTGTTTTTT. This encodes CASSLSQTRSGELFF.